This T cell receptor beta chain was observed in a study of cytomegalovirus exposure and HLA in healthy donors. Turning to this clone: Its antigen is currently unknown.

With 5 bases removed from V and 10 bases from J, the gap between germline ends came to 18 bases. CDR1 and CDR2 (germline): SGHTA, FQGTGA. The CDR3 spans 14 residues. Study observations and caveats: In a later analysis, the majority of CMV-associated beta chains seemingly showed HLA restriction.

Researchers ran the PCR with 60 Vbeta and 13 Jbeta primers. Clones were read by immunoSEQ multiplex PCR, and TCRdb kept only the in-frame ones, dropping some. The sample lists roughly 190,000 clones, under 80% seen once, with around 3% in the top ten. The receptor comes from a female donor in good health and CMV-seronegative. The sample consisted of PBMCs. The chain employs TRBV7-3 and TRBJ2-1; D unresolved. CDR3: CASSANSERYEQFF. The CDR3 DNA is TGTGCCAGCAGCGCGAACTCCGAGCGTTACGAGCAGTTCTTC.